This T cell receptor (beta chain) comes out of a study of control samples from healthy donors and cancer patients. The CDR3 loop spans 14 amino acids. Trimming took 2 bases from V and 0 from J, leaving 8 bases between them. Germline lookup yields CDR1 KGHSH and CDR2 LQKENI. The table came from immunoSEQ multiplex PCR; TCRdb's copy has only in-frame clones and leaves some out. The table has some 120,000 clones, approximately 89% seen once. The TCR was taken from a man between 18 and 35 years old in good health. The sequenced sample consisted of blood. V and J are TRBV18 and TRBJ2-7; a weak D match, TRBD1 (6 bases). The CDR3 DNA reads as TGTGCCAGCTCACCAAAGGGGGACTCCTACGAGCAGTACTTC. Its protein is CASSPKGDSYEQYF.